The present T cell receptor (beta chain) was sequenced within a study of blood T cells in healthy people across ages. The authors ran a second PCR of about 7 to 11 cycles using a sample-barcoded 5' primer and a J-beta primer mix. TCRdb itself ran the 5' RACE reads through MiXCR, one entry per CDR3 protein. The table has about 780,000 distinct CDR3 sequences, around 62% seen once. Germline V gene data show CDR1 as LGHNA and CDR2 as YSLEER. J was trimmed by 6 bases and V by 6 bases; bases with no gene match: 4. The CDR3 runs to 12 residues. Input material: blood. The rearrangement uses TRBV4-3 and TRBJ1-1; 7 nucleotides line up with TRBD1. The clonotype comes from a man aged 25 to 40 in good health. In DNA, the CDR3 is TGCGCCAGCAGGACAGGGAGGGCTGAAGCTTTCTTT. Its protein product is CASRTGRAEAFF.